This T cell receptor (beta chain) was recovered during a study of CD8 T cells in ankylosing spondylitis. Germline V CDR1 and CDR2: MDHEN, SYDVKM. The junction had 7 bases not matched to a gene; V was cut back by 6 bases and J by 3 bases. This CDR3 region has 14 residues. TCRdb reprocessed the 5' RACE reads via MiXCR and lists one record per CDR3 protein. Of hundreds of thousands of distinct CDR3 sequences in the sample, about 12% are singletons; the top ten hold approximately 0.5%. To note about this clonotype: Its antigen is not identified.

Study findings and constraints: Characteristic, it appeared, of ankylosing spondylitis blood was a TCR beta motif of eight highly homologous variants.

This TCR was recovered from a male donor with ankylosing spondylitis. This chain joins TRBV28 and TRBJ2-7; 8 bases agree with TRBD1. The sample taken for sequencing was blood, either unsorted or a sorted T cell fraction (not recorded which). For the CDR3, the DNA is TGTGCCAGCAGCAGGACAGGGTTGTTCTACGAGCAGTACTTC. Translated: CASSRTGLFYEQYF.